Each of the 26 T cell receptor beta chains below was sequenced from the same sample in a study of blood T cell repertoires in COVID-19. The repertoire was sequenced with immunoSEQ multiplex PCR; TCRdb's copy has only in-frame clones and lacks some. Of 150,000 or so clones listed, about 87% are singletons. Specimen: peripheral blood. The receptors derive from a human donor in a cohort sampled during active COVID-19.

The genes are TRBV6-2 or TRBV6-3 and TRBJ2-5; 7 bases line up with TRBD2. The CDR3 runs to 13 residues. V shed 4 bases, J shed 13 bases, and the junction held 12 bases outside the gene matches. Germline V gives CDR1 MNHEY, CDR2 SVGEGT. In DNA form, the CDR3 reads TGTGCCAGCAGTTTGGGAGGGGCGTCCTTCGGGTACTTC. This sequence encodes CASSLGGASFGYF.

This chain connects TRBV11-1 to TRBJ2-2; D uncertain. CDR3 length equals 13 residues. Germline CDR1 and CDR2: SGHAT and FQDESV (reference sequence). The germline V and J ends were trimmed by 2 bases and 4 bases, with 5 bases remaining between them. The CDR3, as DNA: TGTGCCAGCAGCTTATCGGTCACCGGGGAGCTGTTTTTT. Its protein product is CASSLSVTGELFF.

This clone was counted between two and nine times. The chain joins TRBV5-1 to TRBJ2-1; TRBD2 matches at 9 bases. Losses at the gene ends were 0 bases for V and 6 bases for J; bases not matched to a gene: 7. This CDR3 region has 16 residues. The germline V gene encodes CDR1 SGHRS and CDR2 YFSETQ. This CDR3 reads CASSLGSSGASNEQFF. Written as DNA, the CDR3 is TGCGCCAGCAGCTTGGGGTCTAGCGGGGCCTCCAATGAGCAGTTCTTC.

The chain employs TRBV4-3 and TRBJ2-4; D is ambiguous. Germline CDR1 reads LGHNA; CDR2 reads YSLEER. The V end lost 0 bases, the J end lost 3 bases, and 6 bases lay between the germline ends. The CDR3 loop spans 14 amino acids. CDR3 nucleotides: TGCGCCAGCAGCCAAGATGTGAGCAAAAACATTCAGTACTTC. Protein: CASSQDVSKNIQYF.

The J gene is TRBJ2-7, the V gene TRBV9; tentative D call: TRBD2 (5 bases). Germline V gives CDR1 SGDLS, CDR2 YYNGEE. This CDR3 region has 14 residues. The V end lost 4 bases, the J end lost 2 bases, and 13 bases lay between the germline ends. The CDR3 coding sequence is TGTGCCAGCAGCCAATTTGAGGGTCCCTACGAGCAGTACTTC. Encoded protein: CASSQFEGPYEQYF.

CDR3 sequence reads: CASSTPGYGYTF. The CDR3, as DNA: TGTGCCAGCAGCACCCCAGGGTATGGCTACACCTTC. V is TRBV12-3 or TRBV12-4 and J is TRBJ1-2, with D possibly being TRBD1 (5 bases). V lost 6 bases to trimming and J lost 5 bases, with 10 bases between them. The CDR3 spans 12 residues.

This rearrangement joins TRBV6-5 to TRBJ1-1, with 8 bases fitting TRBD1. The length of the CDR3 is 14 residues. V trimming: 8 bases; J trimming: 5 bases; junction bases outside the gene matches: 10. Germline V gives CDR1 MNHEY, CDR2 SVGAGI. CDR3 coding DNA: TGTGCCAGCTCACTATCAGGGGGCGGGACTGAAGCTTTCTTT. This codes for CASSLSGGGTEAFF.

The CDR3 loop reads CASSMARQRDSYNEQFF. The DNA for the CDR3 is TGTGCCAGTAGTATGGCCCGACAGAGAGATTCCTACAATGAGCAGTTCTTC. The rearrangement links TRBV19 to TRBJ2-1, with D possibly matching TRBD1 (5 bases). The CDR3 contains 17 residues. Per the germline V gene, CDR1 is LNHDA and CDR2 is SQIVND (reference sequence). Trimming took 3 bases from V and 1 from J, leaving 16 bases between them.

The chain combines TRBV6-2 or TRBV6-3 with TRBJ1-1; D not resolved. This CDR3 has 12 amino acids. The germline V gene encodes CDR1 MNHEY and CDR2 SVGEGT. With 2 bases removed from V and 4 bases from J, the gap between germline ends came to 5 bases. The CDR3 is CASSYPVTEAFF. The DNA of the CDR3 is TGTGCCAGCAGTTACCCGGTCACTGAAGCTTTCTTT.

The chain has TRBV12-5 and TRBJ1-4; 7 bases align to TRBD1. With 5 bases clipped from V and 5 bases from J, the junction kept 17 bases outside the gene matches. Germline CDR1 reads LGHNT; CDR2 reads FRNRAP. This CDR3 contains 18 residues. The CDR3 spells CASGPGRLRGAPNEKLFF. CDR3 sequence (DNA): TGTGCTAGTGGTCCAGGCAGACTCAGGGGGGCGCCAAATGAAAAACTGTTTTTT.

The rearrangement uses TRBV13 and TRBJ2-5; D remains ambiguous. The CDR3 length is 14 residues. V was trimmed by 5 bases and J by 2 bases, leaving 12 bases between them. Looked up from germline, CDR1 is PRHDT and CDR2 is FYEKMQ (reference sequence). The CDR3 sequence is CASSRYMRQETQYF. CDR3 DNA sequence: TGTGCCAGCAGCAGATATATGCGACAAGAGACCCAGTACTTC.

V usage is TRBV29-1 and J usage is TRBJ1-1, with TRBD1 matching over 8 bases. This CDR3 region has 12 residues. Trimming at V came to 2 bases and at J to 12 bases, leaving 8 bases not matched to a gene. Per germline, CDR1 SQVTM and CDR2 ANQGSEA. The chain's CDR3 is CSVEKGQGATFF. Here the CDR3 DNA reads TGCAGCGTTGAAAAGGGGCAGGGGGCGACTTTCTTT.

This chain's CDR3 is CATSKGLAQETQYF. The CDR3 nucleotides are TGTGCCACCAGCAAGGGACTAGCCCAAGAGACCCAGTACTTC. The V call is TRBV15, the J call TRBJ2-5; the match to TRBD2 covers 9 bases. Looked up from germline, CDR1 is LNHNV and CDR2 is YYDKDF (reference sequence). The CDR3 loop spans 14 amino acids. V shed 4 bases and J 1 base; nucleotides not matched to a gene: 1.

The chain combines TRBV5-6 with TRBJ2-5; no firm D call. The CDR3 is 12 residues long. Trimming removed 1 base at V and 7 bases at J, with 8 bases between. Per germline, CDR1 SGHDT and CDR2 YYEEEE. The CDR3 sequence: CASSLPLGTQYF. Here the CDR3 DNA reads TGTGCCAGCAGCTTGCCGCTCGGGACCCAGTACTTC.

On this clone: The junction does not match germline at one end; this may be a read error. The chain employs TRBV7-3 and TRBJ1-3; TRBD1 might be the D (6 bases). Germline loops: CDR1 SGHTA, CDR2 FQGTGA. The CDR3 consists of 16 residues. CDR3 sequence reads: CASSLTGATSGNTIYF. The CDR3 bases are TGTGCCAGCAGCCTAACGGGGGCTACCTCTGGAAACACCATATATTTT.

This chain connects TRBV11-3 to TRBJ2-7; 9 bases are a match to TRBD1. Trimming took 0 bases from V and 6 from J; bases not matched to a gene: 15. Per germline, CDR1 SGHNT and CDR2 YENEEA. This CDR3 spans 18 amino acids. Here the CDR3 DNA reads TGTGCCAGCAGCTTAGATCAGATTTACGGGACAGGGACGAGCGAGCAGTACTTC. Amino acid sequence: CASSLDQIYGTGTSEQYF.

V gene TRBV5-1 combines with J gene TRBJ2-7; D perhaps matches TRBD1 (5 bases). The CDR3 spans 14 residues. Germline loops: CDR1 SGHRS, CDR2 YFSETQ. V lost 4 bases, J lost 3 bases, and 14 bases lay in between. This CDR3 reads CASSLQGSNYEQYF. CDR3 DNA: TGCGCCAGCAGCCTGCAGGGCAGCAACTACGAGCAGTACTTC. The full variable domain, with the rest looked up from reference TRBV5-1 and TRBJ2-7, is KAGVTQTPRYLIKTRGQQVTLSCSPISGHRSVSWYQQTPGQGLQFLFEYFSETQRNKGNFPGRFSGRQFSNSRSEMNVSTLELGDSALYLCASSLQGSNYEQYFGPGTRLTVT.

The V gene is TRBV3-1 (or the pseudogene TRBV3-2), the J gene TRBJ2-2, with 9 bases matching TRBD2. The germline V gene has CDR1 LGHDT and CDR2 YNNKEL (reference sequence). V gave up 1 base and J gave up 5 bases; unmatched junction bases: 5. This CDR3 contains 16 residues. CDR3: CASSQVSAGGTGELFF. CDR3 coding DNA: TGTGCCAGCAGCCAAGTCTCGGCGGGGGGGACCGGGGAGCTGTTTTTT.

V gene TRBV19 combines with J gene TRBJ2-5, with 8 positions matching TRBD2. The CDR3 length is 17 residues. The J segment lost 5 bases and the V segment lost 6 bases, leaving 17 bases of the junction unmatched. In germline, CDR1 is LNHDA, CDR2 SQIVND (reference sequence). The CDR3 reads CASSTSVGSGEWETQYF. DNA of the CDR3: TGTGCCAGTAGCACATCGGTTGGTAGCGGGGAATGGGAGACCCAGTACTTC. Full variable domain (rest looked up from reference TRBV19 and TRBJ2-5): DGGITQSPKYLFRKEGQNVTLSCEQNLNHDAMYWYRQDPGQGLRLIYYSQIVNDFQKGDIAEGYSVSREKKESFPLTVTSAQKNPTAFYLCASSTSVGSGEWETQYFGPGTRLLVL.

This chain connects TRBV5-1 to TRBJ2-3; D is unclear. CDR1 SGHRS and CDR2 YFSETQ come from the germline V gene. The V end was cut by 0 bases, the J end by 0 bases, with 11 bases between. This CDR3 region has 16 residues. DNA of the CDR3: TGCGCCAGCAGCTTGGCCCTGTCTACTAGCACAGATACGCAGTATTTT. It codes for CASSLALSTSTDTQYF. Full variable domain (outside the CDR3, taken from reference TRBV5-1 and TRBJ2-3): KAGVTQTPRYLIKTRGQQVTLSCSPISGHRSVSWYQQTPGQGLQFLFEYFSETQRNKGNFPGRFSGRQFSNSRSEMNVSTLELGDSALYLCASSLALSTSTDTQYFGPGTRLTVL.

This rearrangement joins TRBV10-3 to TRBJ2-7, with 10 bases matching TRBD2. V lost 3 bases to trimming and J lost 2 bases; unmatched junction nucleotides: 4. CDR1 is ENHRY and CDR2 is SYGVKD in the germline V gene. CDR3 size: 15 residues. CDR3 DNA: TGTGCCATCAGTGAACTAGCGGGGCCTGCCTACGAGCAGTACTTC. Its protein is CAISELAGPAYEQYF.

The V and J genes are TRBV6-2 or TRBV6-3 and TRBJ2-1; 13 bases line up with TRBD2. V shed 6 bases and J 14 bases; nucleotides not matched to a gene: 10. The CDR3 sequence is 14 residues long. The germline V gene has CDR1 MNHEY and CDR2 SVGEGT. The CDR3 DNA sequence: TGTGCCAGCAGCCGGACTAGCGGGGGCCGGGAAAAGTTCTTC. Amino acids: CASSRTSGGREKFF.

This clone came up once. The rearrangement joins TRBV7-9 to TRBJ1-1; no definite D call. From germline, CDR1 is SEHNR and CDR2 FQNEAQ (reference sequence). The V gene lost 5 bases and the J gene lost 3 bases, with 7 bases spanning the gap. The CDR3 extends over 12 amino acids. The CDR3 loop reads CASSTRDTEAFF. Here the CDR3 DNA reads TGTGCCAGCAGCACCCGGGACACTGAAGCTTTCTTT.

This clone was detected a few times. The gene calls are TRBV4-1 and TRBJ1-1, with D perhaps matching TRBD1 (5 bases). V lost 0 bases and J lost 4, with 18 bases in between. The germline V gene encodes CDR1 MGHRA and CDR2 YSYEKL. The length of the CDR3 is 17 residues. The DNA for the CDR3 is TGCGCCAGCAGCCAAGAATGGAGGGAGGGACCCGGCACTGAAGCTTTCTTT. Translated, it gives CASSQEWREGPGTEAFF.

The genes are TRBV18 and TRBJ1-1; D is ambiguous. The ends were cut back, 1 base at V and 6 bases at J, with 15 bases in the middle. Germline lookup yields CDR1 KGHSH and CDR2 LQKENI. The CDR3 has 15 residues. The CDR3 reads CASSPRPGLSPEAFF. CDR3 sequence (DNA): TGTGCCAGCTCACCACGCCCGGGGTTGTCTCCTGAAGCTTTCTTT.

This chain links TRBV7-7 with TRBJ2-5; 7 bases fit TRBD2. After removal of 1 base from V and 1 base from J, the junction contained 6 bases not matched to a gene. Germline CDR1 reads SSHAT; CDR2 reads FNYEAQ (reference sequence). The CDR3 length is 16 residues. In DNA, the CDR3 is TGTGCCAGCAGCTTAGGGGTCGGGGGGAGCCAAGAGACCCAGTACTTC. Amino acid sequence: CASSLGVGGSQETQYF.